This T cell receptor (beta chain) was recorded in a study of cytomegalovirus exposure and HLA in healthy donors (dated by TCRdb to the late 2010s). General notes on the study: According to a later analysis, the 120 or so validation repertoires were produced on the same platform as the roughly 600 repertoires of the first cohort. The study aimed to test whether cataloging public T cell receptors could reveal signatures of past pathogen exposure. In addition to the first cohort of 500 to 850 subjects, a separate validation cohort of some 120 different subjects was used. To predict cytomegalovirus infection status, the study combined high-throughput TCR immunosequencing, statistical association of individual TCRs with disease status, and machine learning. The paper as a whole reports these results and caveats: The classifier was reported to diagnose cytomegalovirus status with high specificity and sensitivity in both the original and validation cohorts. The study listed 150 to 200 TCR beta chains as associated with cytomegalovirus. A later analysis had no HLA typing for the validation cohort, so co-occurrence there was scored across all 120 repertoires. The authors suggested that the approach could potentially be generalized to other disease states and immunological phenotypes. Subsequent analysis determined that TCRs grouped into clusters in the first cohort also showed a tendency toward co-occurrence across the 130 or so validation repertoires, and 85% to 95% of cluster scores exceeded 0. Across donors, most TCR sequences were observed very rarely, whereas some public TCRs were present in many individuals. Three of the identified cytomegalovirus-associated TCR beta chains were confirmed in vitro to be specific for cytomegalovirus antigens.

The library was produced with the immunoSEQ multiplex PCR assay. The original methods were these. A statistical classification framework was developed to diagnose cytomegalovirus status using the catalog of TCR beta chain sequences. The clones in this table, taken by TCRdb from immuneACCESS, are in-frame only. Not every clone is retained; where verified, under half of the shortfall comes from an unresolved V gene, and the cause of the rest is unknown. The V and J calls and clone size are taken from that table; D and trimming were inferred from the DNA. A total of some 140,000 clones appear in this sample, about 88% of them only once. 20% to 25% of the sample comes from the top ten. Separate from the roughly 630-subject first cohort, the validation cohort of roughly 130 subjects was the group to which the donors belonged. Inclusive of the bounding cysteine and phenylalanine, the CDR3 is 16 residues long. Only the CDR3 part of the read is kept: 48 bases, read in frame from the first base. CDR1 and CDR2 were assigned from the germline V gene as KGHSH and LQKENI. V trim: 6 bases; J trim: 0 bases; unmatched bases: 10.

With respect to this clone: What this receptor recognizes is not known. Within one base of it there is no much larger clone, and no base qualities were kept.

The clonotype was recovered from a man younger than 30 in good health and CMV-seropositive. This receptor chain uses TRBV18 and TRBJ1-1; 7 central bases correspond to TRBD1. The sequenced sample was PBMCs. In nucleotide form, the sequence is TGTGCCAGCTCCCAACCGGGACAGAATATGAACACTGAAGCTTTCTTT. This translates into CASSQPGQNMNTEAFF.